The 8 T cell receptor beta chains given below trace back to one sample, sequenced in a study of shared clonotypes between healthy human individuals. Measured with immunoSEQ multiplex PCR; TCRdb has only the in-frame clones, and not every one. The sample consists of roughly 700,000 clones, approximately 79% of them appearing once. The sequenced material came from memory CD4+ T cells sorted from blood. This sample's subset: CD45RA-negative fraction. The origin of the receptors is a woman between 25 and 40 years old in good health.

The chain links TRBV4-2 to TRBJ2-3, with 10 bases lining up with TRBD2. Germline lookup yields CDR1 LGHNA and CDR2 YNFKEQ. The trim removed 4 bases at V and 1 base at J, leaving 5 bases unmatched. The CDR3 runs 16 residues. The CDR3 protein is CASSPLAGERTDTQYF. The CDR3 nucleotides are TGTGCCAGCAGCCCCCTAGCGGGAGAGCGCACAGATACGCAGTATTTT.

This clone was detected only a few times. The chain uses TRBV21-1 and TRBJ1-2; TRBD1, the table's D call, was not compared with the DNA. TRBV21-1 is termed a pseudogene. The CDR3 totals 14 residues. In DNA form, the CDR3 reads TGTGCCAGCAGCCTAGGCTTTAGGGGCTATGGCTACACCTTC. It specifies CASSLGFRGYGYTF.

The J gene is TRBJ2-2, the V gene TRBV28; TRBD2 aligns across 8 bases. V shed 2 bases, J shed 5 bases, and the junction held 4 bases outside the gene matches. The CDR3 sequence is 15 residues long. In germline, CDR1 is MDHEN, CDR2 SYDVKM. CDR3 bases: TGTGCCAGCAGTTTAGCGGGAGGTTTTACCGGGGAGCTGTTTTTT. As protein: CASSLAGGFTGELFF. The full variable domain, completed using reference TRBV28 and TRBJ2-2, is DVKVTQSSRYLVKRTGEKVFLECVQDMDHENMFWYRQDPGLGLRLIYFSYDVKMKEKGDIPEGYSVSREKKERFSLILESASTNQTSMYLCASSLAGGFTGELFFGEGSRLTVL.

The chain is built from TRBV7-3 and TRBJ1-1; possible D gene TRBD1, 6 bases. Germline V gives CDR1 SGHTA, CDR2 FQGTGA. The V end was cut by 6 bases, the J end by 5 bases, with 16 bases between. The CDR3 spans 14 residues. This chain's CDR3 is CASRSQGMGTEAFF. CDR3 in DNA: TGTGCCAGCAGGTCCCAGGGGATGGGAACTGAAGCTTTCTTT.

The CDR3 sequence is CASSLFRRAEQYF. CDR3 coding DNA: TGTGCCAGCAGTTTGTTCCGGCGGGCGGAGCAGTACTTC. This sequence joins TRBV13 and TRBJ2-7; tentatively, D is TRBD2 (5 bases). Germline V gene data show CDR1 as PRHDT and CDR2 as FYEKMQ (reference sequence). Trimming removed 6 bases from V and 7 bases from J, with 16 bases in between. This CDR3 is built from 13 residues.

The genes are TRBV7-9 and TRBJ2-3; 8 bases line up with TRBD1. Germline V gives CDR1 SEHNR, CDR2 FQNEAQ (reference sequence). CDR3 length equals 12 residues. V lost 8 bases and J lost 6; bases outside the gene matches: 4. DNA of the CDR3: TGTGCCAGCCAGACAGGGGCCGATACGCAGTATTTT. Its protein product is CASQTGADTQYF. The variable domain in full, with the rest retrieved from reference TRBV7-9 and TRBJ2-3, is DTGVSQNPRHKITKRGQNVTFRCDPISEHNRLYWYRQTLGQGPEFLTYFQNEAQLEKSRLLSDRFSAERPKGSFSTLEIQRTEQGDSAMYLCASQTGADTQYFGPGTRLTVL.

The V gene is TRBV9, the J gene TRBJ2-7; tentatively, D is TRBD1 or TRBD2 (6 bases each). The CDR3 runs to 14 residues. The V gene's germline CDR1 is SGDLS and CDR2 YYNGEE. V shed 0 bases and J shed 4 bases, with 11 bases lying between them. CDR3: CASSVGVGGYEQYF. In DNA, the CDR3 is TGTGCCAGCAGCGTAGGAGTAGGGGGGTACGAGCAGTACTTC.

The chain employs TRBV28 and TRBJ1-5, with 10 bases identical to TRBD1. CDR3 length equals 16 residues. With V trimmed by 2 bases and J by 3 bases, 4 bases remained unmatched. Germline CDR1 and CDR2: MDHEN and SYDVKM. The CDR3 bases are TGTGCCAGCAGTTTAGAGGGGACAGGGGCCAATCAGCCCCAGCATTTT. Translating it yields CASSLEGTGANQPQHF.